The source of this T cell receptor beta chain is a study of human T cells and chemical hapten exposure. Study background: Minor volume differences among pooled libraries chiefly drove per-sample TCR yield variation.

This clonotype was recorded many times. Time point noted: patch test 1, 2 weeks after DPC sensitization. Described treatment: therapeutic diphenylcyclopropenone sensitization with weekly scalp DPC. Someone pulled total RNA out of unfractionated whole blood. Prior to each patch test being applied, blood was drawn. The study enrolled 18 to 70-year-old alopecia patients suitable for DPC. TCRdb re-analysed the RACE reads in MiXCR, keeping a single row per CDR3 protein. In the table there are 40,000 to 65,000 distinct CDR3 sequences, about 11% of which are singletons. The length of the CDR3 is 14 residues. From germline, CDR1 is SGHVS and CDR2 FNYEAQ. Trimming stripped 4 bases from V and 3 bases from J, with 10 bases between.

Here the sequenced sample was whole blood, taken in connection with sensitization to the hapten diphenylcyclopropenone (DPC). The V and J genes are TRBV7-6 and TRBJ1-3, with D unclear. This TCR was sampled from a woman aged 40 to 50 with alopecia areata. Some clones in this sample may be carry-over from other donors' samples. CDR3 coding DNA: TGTGCCAGCAGCTCTGGGCCTAATGGAAACACCATATATTTT. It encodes CASSSGPNGNTIYF.